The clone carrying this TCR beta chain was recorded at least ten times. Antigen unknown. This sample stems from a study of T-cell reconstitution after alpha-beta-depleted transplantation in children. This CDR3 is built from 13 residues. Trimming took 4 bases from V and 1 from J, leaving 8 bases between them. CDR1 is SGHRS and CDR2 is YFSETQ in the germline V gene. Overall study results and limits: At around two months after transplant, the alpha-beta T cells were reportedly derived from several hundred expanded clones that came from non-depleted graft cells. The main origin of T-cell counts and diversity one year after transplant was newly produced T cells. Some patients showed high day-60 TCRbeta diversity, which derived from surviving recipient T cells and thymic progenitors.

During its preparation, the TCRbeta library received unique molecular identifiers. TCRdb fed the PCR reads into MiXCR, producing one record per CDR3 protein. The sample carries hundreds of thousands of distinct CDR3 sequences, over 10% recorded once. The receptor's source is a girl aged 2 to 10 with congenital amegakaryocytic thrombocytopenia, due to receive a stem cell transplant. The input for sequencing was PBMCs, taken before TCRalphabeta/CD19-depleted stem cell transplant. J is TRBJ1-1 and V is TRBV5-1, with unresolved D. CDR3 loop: CASSPPKNTEAFF. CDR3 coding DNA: TGCGCCAGCAGCCCACCAAAGAACACTGAAGCTTTCTTT.